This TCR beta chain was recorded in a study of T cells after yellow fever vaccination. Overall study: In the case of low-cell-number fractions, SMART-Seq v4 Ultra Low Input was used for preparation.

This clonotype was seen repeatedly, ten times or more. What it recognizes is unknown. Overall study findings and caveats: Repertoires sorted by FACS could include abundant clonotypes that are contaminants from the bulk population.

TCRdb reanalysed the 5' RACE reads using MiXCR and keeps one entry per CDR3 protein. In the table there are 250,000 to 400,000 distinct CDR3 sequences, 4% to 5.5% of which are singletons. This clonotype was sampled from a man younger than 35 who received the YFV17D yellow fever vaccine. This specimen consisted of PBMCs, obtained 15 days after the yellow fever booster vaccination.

The CDR3 DNA reads TGCAGCGCCGCCCCGTCAAATGAGCAGTTCTTC. Its protein is CSAAPSNEQFF. V gene TRBV29-1 combines with J gene TRBJ2-1; D call uncertain. Per the germline V gene, CDR1 is SQVTM and CDR2 is ANQGSEA. This CDR3 comprises 11 residues. Trimming pared 7 bases from V and 7 bases from J, leaving 11 bases between.